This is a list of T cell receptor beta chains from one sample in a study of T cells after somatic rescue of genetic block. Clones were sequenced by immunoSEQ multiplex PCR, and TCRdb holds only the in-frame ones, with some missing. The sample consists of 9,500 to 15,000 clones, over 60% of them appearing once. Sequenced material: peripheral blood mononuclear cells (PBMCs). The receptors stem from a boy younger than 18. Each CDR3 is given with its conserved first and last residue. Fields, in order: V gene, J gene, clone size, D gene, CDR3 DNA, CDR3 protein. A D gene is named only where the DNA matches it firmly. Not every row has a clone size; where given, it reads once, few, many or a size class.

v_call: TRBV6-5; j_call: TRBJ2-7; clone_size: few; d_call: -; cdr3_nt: TGTGCCAGCAGTTACCACTCCTACGAGCAGTACTTC; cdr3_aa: CASSYHSYEQYF
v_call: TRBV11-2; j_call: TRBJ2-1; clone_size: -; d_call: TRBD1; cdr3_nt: TGTGCCAGCAGCCACCCCCCGGGACAGGATCCTCACAATGAGCAGTTCTTC; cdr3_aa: CASSHPPGQDPHNEQFF
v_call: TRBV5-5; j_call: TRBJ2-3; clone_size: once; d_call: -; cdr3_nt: TGTGCCAGCACCGCTGCTCTTTACACTGATACGCAGTATTTT; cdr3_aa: CASTAALYTDTQYF
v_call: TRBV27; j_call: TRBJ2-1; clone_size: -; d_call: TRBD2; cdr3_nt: TGTGCCAGCAGCTTAAAGCGGGGTGGCTACAATGAGCAGTTCTTC; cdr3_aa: CASSLKRGGYNEQFF
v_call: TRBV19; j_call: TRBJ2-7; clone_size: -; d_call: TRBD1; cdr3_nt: TGTGCCAGTAGTCCCGTCGGGACAGTCTCCTACGAGCAGTACTTC; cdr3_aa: CASSPVGTVSYEQYF
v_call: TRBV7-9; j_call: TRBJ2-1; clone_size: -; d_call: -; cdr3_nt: TGTGCCAGCAGCTTAGAAGTCTTC; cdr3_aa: CASSLEVF
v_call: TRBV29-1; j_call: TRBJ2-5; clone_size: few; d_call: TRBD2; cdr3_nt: TGCAGCGTTGAACCTCATCTAGCGGGAGGGCCCGGGGAGACCCAGTACTTC; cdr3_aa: CSVEPHLAGGPGETQYF
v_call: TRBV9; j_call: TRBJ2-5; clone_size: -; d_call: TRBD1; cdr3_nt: TGTGCCAGCAGCGTAGGGCCCTTAGGAGACAGGGGGCTGGAAGAGACCCAGTACTTC; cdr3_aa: CASSVGPLGDRGLEETQYF
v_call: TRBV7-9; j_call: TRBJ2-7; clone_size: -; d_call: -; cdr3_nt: TGTGCCAGCAGCTCGGGACGAGGGACACATTACGAGCAGTACTTC; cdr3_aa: CASSSGRGTHYEQYF
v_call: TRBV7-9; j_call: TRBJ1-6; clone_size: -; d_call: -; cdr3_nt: TGTGCCAGCAGCCAATTAGGACTTGGTTCACCCCTCCACTTT; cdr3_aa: CASSQLGLGSPLHF
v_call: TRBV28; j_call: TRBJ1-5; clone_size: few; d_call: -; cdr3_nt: TGTGCCAGCAGTTTCGGGGGGCGCGGAATATATAGCAATCAGCCCCAGCATTTT; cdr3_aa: CASSFGGRGIYSNQPQHF
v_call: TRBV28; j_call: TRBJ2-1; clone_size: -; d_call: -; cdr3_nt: TGTGCCAGCAGCTCCCGGATGGTGAGGGGGGGAGGGAATGAGCAGTTCTTC; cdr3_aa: CASSSRMVRGGGNEQFF
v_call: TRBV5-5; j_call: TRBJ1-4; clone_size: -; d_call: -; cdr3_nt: TGTGCCAGCAGAACAGGCCTGGGAGAAAAACTGTTTTTT; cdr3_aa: CASRTGLGEKLFF
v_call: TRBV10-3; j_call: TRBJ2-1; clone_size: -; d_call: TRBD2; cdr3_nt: TGTGCCATCAGTGTAGCTAGCGGGGTGATTAGCTCCTACAATGAGCAGTTCTTC; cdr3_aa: CAISVASGVISSYNEQFF
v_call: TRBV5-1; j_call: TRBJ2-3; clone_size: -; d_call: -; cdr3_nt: TGCGCCAGCAGCTGGCCGGCGGGAATCACAGATACGCAGTATTTT; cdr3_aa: CASSWPAGITDTQYF
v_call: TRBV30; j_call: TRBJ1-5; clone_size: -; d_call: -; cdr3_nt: TGTGCCTGGAGTCCTCCGGGGGGCAATCAGCCCCAGCATTTT; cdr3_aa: CAWSPPGGNQPQHF
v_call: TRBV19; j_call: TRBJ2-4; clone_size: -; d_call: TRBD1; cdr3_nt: TGTGCCAGCCGGCGGACAGGGGAAAACATTCAGTACTTC; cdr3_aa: CASRRTGENIQYF
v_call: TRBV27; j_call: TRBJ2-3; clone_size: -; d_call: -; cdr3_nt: TGTGCCAGCAGTTTACGGGCAGATACGCAGTATTTT; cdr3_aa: CASSLRADTQYF
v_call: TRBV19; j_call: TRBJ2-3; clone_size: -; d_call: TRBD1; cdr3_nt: TGTGCCAGTAGTGAAGACAGGGTAGCAGATACGCAGTATTTT; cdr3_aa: CASSEDRVADTQYF
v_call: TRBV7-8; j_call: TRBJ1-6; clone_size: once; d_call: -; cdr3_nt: TGTGCCAGCAGCTCTAACCCCCAGGGTTCCTATAATTCACCCCTCCACTTT; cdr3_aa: CASSSNPQGSYNSPLHF
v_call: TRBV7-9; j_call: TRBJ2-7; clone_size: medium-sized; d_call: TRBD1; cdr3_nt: TGTGCCAGCAGCCCGCCACAGGGGTACCACGAGCAGTACTTC; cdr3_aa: CASSPPQGYHEQYF
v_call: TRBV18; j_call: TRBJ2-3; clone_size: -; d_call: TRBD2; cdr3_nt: TGTGCCAGCTCACGGACTAGACTCAAGCCTAGCACAGATACGCAGTATTTT; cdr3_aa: CASSRTRLKPSTDTQYF
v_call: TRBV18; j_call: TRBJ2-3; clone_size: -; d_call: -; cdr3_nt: TGTGCCAGCTCACCACAAATGAGCCTCCTTCGCACAGATACGCAGTATTTT; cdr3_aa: CASSPQMSLLRTDTQYF
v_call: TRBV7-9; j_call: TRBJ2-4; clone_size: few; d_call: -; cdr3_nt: TGTGCCAGCAGCTTATCGGTATCCAAAAACATTCAGTACTTC; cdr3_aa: CASSLSVSKNIQYF
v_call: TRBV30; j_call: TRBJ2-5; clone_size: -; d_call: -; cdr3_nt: TGTGCCTTCTCCCTAGCAGTCCAAGAGACCCAGTACTTC; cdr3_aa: CAFSLAVQETQYF
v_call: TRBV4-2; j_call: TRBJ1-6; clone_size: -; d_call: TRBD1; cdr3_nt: TGTGCCAGCAGCCGGGACAGCGGCTCACCCCTCCACTTT; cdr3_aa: CASSRDSGSPLHF
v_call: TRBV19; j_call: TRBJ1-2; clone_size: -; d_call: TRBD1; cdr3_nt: TGTGCCAGTAGTATGCGCGGACAGGAGAACTATGGCTACACCTTC; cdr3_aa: CASSMRGQENYGYTF
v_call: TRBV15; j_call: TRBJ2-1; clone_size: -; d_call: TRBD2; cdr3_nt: TGTGCCACCAGCAGTAGGACTAGCGACTCCTACAATGAGCAGTTCTTC; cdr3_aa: CATSSRTSDSYNEQFF
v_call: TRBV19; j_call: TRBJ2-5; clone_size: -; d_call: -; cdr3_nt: TGTGCCAGTAGGGGCAGGGCGGAGGGGACCCAGTACTTC; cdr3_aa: CASRGRAEGTQYF
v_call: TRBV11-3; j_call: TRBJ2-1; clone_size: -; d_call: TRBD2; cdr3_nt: TGTGCCAGCAGCTTAGATGGACTAGCTAGTAATGAGCAGTTCTTC; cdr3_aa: CASSLDGLASNEQFF
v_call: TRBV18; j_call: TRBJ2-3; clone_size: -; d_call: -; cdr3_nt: TGTGCCAGCTCATCGAGAAGCGCGAGCACAGATACGCAGTATTTT; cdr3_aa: CASSSRSASTDTQYF
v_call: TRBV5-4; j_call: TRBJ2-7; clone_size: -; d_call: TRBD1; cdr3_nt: TGTGCCAGCAGCTTTCCCGGGACAGTAGGCCACGAGCAGTACTTC; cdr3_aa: CASSFPGTVGHEQYF
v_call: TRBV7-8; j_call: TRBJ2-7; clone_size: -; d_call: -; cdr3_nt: TGTGCCAGCAGCTCTGGACCGGAGAACCGCTACGAGCAGTACTTC; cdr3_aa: CASSSGPENRYEQYF
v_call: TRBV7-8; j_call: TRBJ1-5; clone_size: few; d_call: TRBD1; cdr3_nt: TGTGCCAGCAGCTTAGCCGAGGACAGGTGGATTCTTGGGGCCCAGCATTTT; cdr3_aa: CASSLAEDRWILGAQHF
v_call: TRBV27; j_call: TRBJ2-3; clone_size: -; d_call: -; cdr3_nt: TGTGCCAGCAGTTTATTTAGGGGAGCAGATACGCAGTATTTT; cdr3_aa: CASSLFRGADTQYF
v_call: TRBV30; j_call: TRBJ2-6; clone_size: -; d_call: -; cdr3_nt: TGTGCCTGGACTTCCCTCCCCCAATCTGGGGCCAACGTCCTGACTTTC; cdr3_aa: CAWTSLPQSGANVLTF